This T cell receptor beta chain originates from a study of blood T cells in healthy people across ages (dated by TCRdb to the mid-2010s). With respect to the entire study: In model experiments, template switching captured about one uniquely barcoded TCR beta cDNA molecule for every two T cells. The study analyzed two additional independent replicas of 1 million unique cDNA reads from the same blood draw for two donors, one aged 18 to 30 and one aged 80 or older. Donors of different ages were randomly distributed across sequencing lanes to avoid experimental bias. To track age-related changes in TCR beta repertoire diversity, the study relied on deep sequencing normalized with unique cDNA molecular identifiers. Four age groups were formed from the donors: young (average roughly 15 years), middle-aged (approximately 39), aged (around 62) and long-lived (about 75).

This clonotype occurred many times. Its recognized antigen is unknown. No base qualities exist here, and no much larger clone lies one base off it. Systemically healthy Caucasian individuals from Russia, 35 to 50 in total and aged about 6 to 95 years, were included as donors. Ten milliliters of peripheral blood were collected from each donor into EDTA-treated Vacutainer tubes. Ficoll-Paque density-gradient centrifugation was used to isolate PBMCs, with at least 6.5 million per sample. Trizol reagent was used to extract total RNA from PBMCs, with at least 6 micrograms per sample. For every donor, flow cytometry on a PBMC aliquot measured the percentage of naive CD45RAhigh/CD27high T cells. Libraries were made using 5' RACE. This sample was sequenced with an Illumina HiSeq 2500. The second PCR ran for about 6 to 11 cycles and used a J-beta primer mix along with a sample-barcoded 5' primer. A template-switch 5' adaptor carrying 12 random nucleotides introduced a unique molecular identifier onto each TCR beta cDNA molecule. Each sample yielded at least 2.5 million CDR3-containing paired-end reads. First-strand cDNA was synthesized from all RNA with the Mint cDNA synthesis kit, primed by a TRBC-specific oligonucleotide. All cDNA was treated with uracil-DNA glycosylase and then went through a first 18-cycle PCR with the universal primers M1SS and BC2_uni_R. As for the authors' bioinformatics: For normalization, 1 million high-quality reads, each with a distinct molecular identifier, were randomly selected from each sample. Reads with shared molecular identifiers were discarded instead of being binned into consensus sequences. MiTCR, set to a Q25 quality threshold and the strictest error-elimination algorithm, was used for CDR3 identification, clonotype clustering and error correction. A nonparametric unseen species model with Euler transformation was used to estimate lower-bound total TCR beta diversity. Using fastp at Q25 and MiXCR, TCRdb reprocessed the public reads and kept productive beta chains. Identical CDR3 protein sequences are pooled into one entry, listed with their most common genes and DNA. TCRdb, not the original authors, processed these V and J calls. This sample lists roughly 650,000 distinct CDR3 sequences; about a third were detected once. The ten largest make up 15% of the sample.

Per the germline V gene, MDHEN is the CDR1 and SYDVKM is the CDR2. V and J are truncated by 4 bases and 0 bases respectively, leaving an intervening sequence of 14 bases. The CDR3 goes from the cysteine to the phenylalanine over 16 residues. Just the 48-base CDR3 DNA is kept, in frame starting at base 1. Results and caveats for the whole study, not just this receptor: The CMV infection status of donors was not known, potentially confounding age-related changes in expanded clonotypes. Conclusive comparison of naive and antigen-experienced compartments was prevented by the profiling of bulk unsorted PBMCs. A strong correlation was found between observed TCR beta diversity and the percentage of naive T cells measured by flow cytometry. Observed TCR beta diversity per million T cells fell roughly linearly with age, and a significant reduction was already apparent by age around 39. Compared with the aged group, the long-lived group had more naive CD4+ T cells, fewer expanded clones and increased TCR diversity, suggesting age selection. Total diversity estimates from one million sequenced T cells were considered lower bounds and underestimates.

Recombination linked TRBV28 to TRBJ2-3; the D gene is not confidently resolved. The sequence derives from a woman of 80 years or more in good health. Donor details come from another sample of the same person, matched by shared clones. The sequenced sample consisted of blood. The CDR3 amino acid sequence is: CASSSPAKSSTDTQYF. DNA sequence: TGTGCCAGCAGTTCCCCAGCGAAGTCTAGCACAGATACGCAGTATTTT.